The clone carrying this T cell receptor (beta chain) has at least ten counts. Its antigen is not identified. The CDR3 runs 15 residues. Germline V gene lookup returns CDR1 LGHNA and CDR2 YSLEER. V lost 4 bases, J lost 7 bases, and 19 bases lay in between. Unique molecular identifiers were incorporated when the TCRbeta library was constructed. In TCRdb, the PCR reads were re-called with MiXCR into one record per CDR3 protein. The table has roughly 500,000 distinct CDR3 sequences, roughly 10% seen once. These data come from a study of T-cell reconstitution after alpha-beta-depleted transplantation in children. Whole-study results and caveats: Newly produced T cells mostly accounted for T-cell counts and diversity one year post-transplant. Approximately two months post-transplant, alpha-beta T cells reportedly originated from several hundred expanded graft clones.

The source material was PBMCs, sampled before TCRalphabeta/CD19-depleted stem cell transplant. This clonotype was obtained from a child aged 2 to 15 with inherited bone marrow failure, due to receive a stem cell transplant. The rearrangement links TRBV4-3 to TRBJ1-1; perhaps TRBD1 as D (5 bases). CDR3 coding DNA: TGCGCCAGCAGCCGCAGACCGGGACTGTTGATTGAAGCTTTCTTT. Protein product: CASSRRPGLLIEAFF.